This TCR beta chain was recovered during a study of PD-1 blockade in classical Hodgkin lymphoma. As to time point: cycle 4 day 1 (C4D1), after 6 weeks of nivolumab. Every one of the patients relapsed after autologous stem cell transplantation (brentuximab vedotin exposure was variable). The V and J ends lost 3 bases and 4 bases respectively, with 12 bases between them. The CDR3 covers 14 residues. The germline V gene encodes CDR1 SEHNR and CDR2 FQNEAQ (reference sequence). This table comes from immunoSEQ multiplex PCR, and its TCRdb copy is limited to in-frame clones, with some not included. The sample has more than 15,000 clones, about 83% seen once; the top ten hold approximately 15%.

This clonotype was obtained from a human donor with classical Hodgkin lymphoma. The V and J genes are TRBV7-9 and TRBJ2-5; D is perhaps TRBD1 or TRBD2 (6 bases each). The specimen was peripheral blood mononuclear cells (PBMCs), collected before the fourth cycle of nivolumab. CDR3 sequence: CASSFRRGSETQYF. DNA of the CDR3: TGTGCCAGCAGCTTCCGGAGGGGGTCAGAGACCCAGTACTTC.